This T cell receptor beta chain is from a study of Ad26.COV2.S vaccination and SARS-CoV-2 variants. The overall study: Intramuscular Ad26.COV2.S doses were given once or twice, 56 days apart.

This clone was observed a few times. The antigen remains undetermined. This CDR3 has 15 residues. The germline V gene encodes CDR1 MNHEY and CDR2 SVGAGI. V dropped 6 bases and J dropped 1 base, with 12 bases sitting between them. Study-level points and caveats: From the TCR breadth and depth analyses, total T cell responses may have been underestimated.

Assay used: immunoSEQ multiplex PCR; TCRdb lists only in-frame clones, some missing. The table shows about 390,000 clones, with around 92% occurring only once. The treatment: approximately 18 received Ad26.COV2.S at low or high dose, single or two shots; five or six received placebo; per-sample allocation not given. Sampling was performed 63 days after the first vaccine or placebo injection. Donation was by an adult aged 18-55 years who was in Boston. The sequence was collected from a person between 18 and 60 years old who received the Ad26.COV2.S COVID-19 vaccine or a placebo. The V gene is TRBV6-5, the J gene TRBJ2-2; D may be TRBD1 (6 bases). The sample here was peripheral blood, taken in a trial of Ad26.COV2.S vaccine versus placebo. In DNA form, the CDR3 reads TGTGCCAGCAGAACACAGGGATTGAACACCGGGGAGCTGTTTTTT. Protein sequence: CASRTQGLNTGELFF.